These 14 T cell receptor beta chains share one sample of origin, sequenced in a study of cytomegalovirus exposure and HLA in healthy donors. PCR amplification relied on 60 Vbeta primers (plus 13 Jbeta primers). Assay used: immunoSEQ multiplex PCR; TCRdb lists only in-frame clones, some missing. This sample has 120,000 or so clones, with approximately 80% found just once. The sequenced material came from PBMCs. The receptors come from a man aged 30 to 45 in good health and CMV-seropositive.

This clone was seen only a few times. The rearrangement links TRBV5-1 to TRBJ2-7; the match to TRBD1 covers 9 bases. J lost 0 bases, V lost 3 bases, and 10 bases had no gene match. The CDR3 extends over 17 amino acids. The V gene's germline CDR1 is SGHRS and CDR2 YFSETQ. The CDR3 reads CASSWGTGTQSSYEQYF. The CDR3, as DNA: TGCGCCAGCAGCTGGGGGACAGGGACACAGAGCTCCTACGAGCAGTACTTC. Together with reference TRBV5-1 and TRBJ2-7, the CDR3 gives the full variable domain: KAGVTQTPRYLIKTRGQQVTLSCSPISGHRSVSWYQQTPGQGLQFLFEYFSETQRNKGNFPGRFSGRQFSNSRSEMNVSTLELGDSALYLCASSWGTGTQSSYEQYFGPGTRLTVT.

The gene calls are TRBV7-9 and TRBJ1-4; a possible D gene is TRBD1 (6 bases). V was trimmed by 5 bases and J by 3 bases, leaving 10 bases between them. Per the germline V gene, CDR1 is SEHNR and CDR2 is FQNEAQ (reference sequence). CDR3 length: 14 residues. The CDR3 sequence: CASSLTGPNEKLFF. The CDR3 DNA reads TGTGCCAGCAGCCTGACAGGACCTAATGAAAAACTGTTTTTT.

This sequence joins TRBV6-5 and TRBJ2-1; D perhaps matches TRBD2 (5 bases). Germline V CDR1 and CDR2: MNHEY, SVGAGI. This CDR3 spans 13 amino acids. Trimming removed 2 bases from V and 9 bases from J, with 11 bases in between. The CDR3 sequence: CASSYEGSGEQFF. CDR3 coding DNA: TGTGCCAGCAGTTACGAGGGTTCGGGTGAGCAGTTCTTC.

This clone showed up just a few times. The V call is TRBV25-1, the J call TRBJ1-4, with TRBD1 matching 7 bases. The V gene end was trimmed by 6 bases and the J gene end by 7 bases; junction bases not matched to a gene: 8. Germline V lookup: CDR1 MGHDK, CDR2 SYGVNS. CDR3 length equals 14 residues. The CDR3: CASSRQGEAEKLFF. CDR3 in DNA: TGTGCCAGCAGCCGACAGGGAGAGGCTGAAAAACTGTTTTTT.

CDR3 coding DNA: TGTGCCAGCCGAAGTTCCAGTACAGATACGCAGTATTTT. It codes for CASRSSSTDTQYF. This chain joins TRBV18 and TRBJ2-3, with no clear D. Germline V gene data show CDR1 as KGHSH and CDR2 as LQKENI. The V gene lost 8 bases and the J gene lost 3 bases, with 12 bases spanning the gap. The CDR3 has 13 residues.

The V and J genes are TRBV7-2 and TRBJ2-4, with TRBD2 matching 9 bases. This CDR3 is 15 amino acids long. The V gene's germline CDR1 is SGHTA and CDR2 FQGNSA. V lost 1 base and J lost 8; bases outside the gene matches: 6. Here the CDR3 reads CASSLDSGGSYIQYF. CDR3 nucleotide sequence: TGTGCCAGCAGCTTAGATAGCGGGGGTTCGTACATTCAGTACTTC.

The chain is built from TRBV5-1 and TRBJ2-1, with D perhaps TRBD1 (6 bases). Germline V gives CDR1 SGHRS, CDR2 YFSETQ. CDR3 length equals 17 residues. V gave up 4 bases and J gave up 0 bases, with 17 bases separating them. CDR3 nucleotides: TGCGCCAGCAGCAGTTTTATGACAGGACTCTCCTACAATGAGCAGTTCTTC. Amino acids: CASSSFMTGLSYNEQFF.

In this sample, this clone turned up a few times. The chain has TRBV27 and TRBJ2-1; 8 bases match TRBD1. The J segment lost 0 bases and the V segment lost 6 bases, leaving 1 base of the junction unmatched. The CDR3 is made up of 14 amino acids. Germline V gene data show CDR1 as MNHEY and CDR2 as SMNVEV (reference sequence). The CDR3 spells CASRGTGSYNEQFF. The CDR3 nucleotides are TGTGCCAGCAGGGGGACAGGCTCCTACAATGAGCAGTTCTTC.

V is TRBV6-6 and J is TRBJ1-6; maybe TRBD1 (5 bases). Germline V gene sequence: CDR1 MNHNY, CDR2 SVGAGI (reference sequence). The V and J ends lost 2 bases and 6 bases respectively, with 11 bases between them. The CDR3 spans 15 residues. CDR3 sequence: CASSYLQGINSPLHF. In DNA, the CDR3 is TGTGCCAGCAGTTACCTCCAGGGCATTAATTCACCCCTCCACTTT.

The rearrangement joins TRBV18 to TRBJ2-4, with D perhaps TRBD2 (6 bases). The ends were cut back, 6 bases at V and 0 bases at J, with 9 bases in the middle. The length of the CDR3 is 14 residues. The germline CDR1 and CDR2 sequences are KGHSH and LQKENI. In nucleotides, the CDR3 is TGTGCCAGCTCCCCGGGGGTAGCCAAAAACATTCAGTACTTC. It specifies CASSPGVAKNIQYF.

V and J are TRBV19 and TRBJ1-1; 8 bases match TRBD1. The CDR3 runs 14 residues. Per the germline V gene, CDR1 is LNHDA and CDR2 is SQIVND (reference sequence). V lost 5 bases, J lost 1 base, and 3 bases stayed unmatched. CDR3 residues: CASSFGQGNTEAFF. The CDR3 nucleotides are TGTGCCAGTAGTTTTGGACAGGGGAACACTGAAGCTTTCTTT.

The chain recombines TRBV7-8 with TRBJ1-4, with TRBD1 matching 8 bases. The V and J ends lost 0 bases and 2 bases, in that order; junction bases with no gene match: 8. CDR1 and CDR2 (germline): SGHVS, FQNEAQ. The CDR3 is 18 amino acids. The CDR3 DNA follows: TGTGCCAGCAGCTTAGCGCGGACAGGGTTAACGACTAATGAAAAACTGTTTTTT. The encoded protein is CASSLARTGLTTNEKLFF.

The J gene is TRBJ1-2, the V gene TRBV5-1; D is possibly TRBD1 (5 bases). V was shortened by 0 bases and J by 4 bases, with 28 bases between the two germline ends. The CDR3 has 20 amino acids. CDR1 and CDR2 (germline): SGHRS, YFSETQ. CDR3: CASSLEGLSDTTSAAYGYTF. CDR3 coding DNA: TGCGCCAGCAGCTTGGAGGGGCTCTCTGACACTACCTCGGCAGCCTATGGCTACACCTTC.

The V gene is TRBV6-1, the J gene TRBJ1-2; no reliable D call. V gave up 2 bases and J gave up 4 bases, with 17 bases separating them. From germline, CDR1 is MNHNS and CDR2 SASEGT. The CDR3 consists of 16 residues. This chain's CDR3 is CASSESGKRIIYGYTF. The CDR3 DNA reads as TGTGCCAGCAGTGAATCGGGGAAGAGGATTATCTATGGCTACACCTTC.